The 18 T cell receptor beta chains reported below all come from one sample, sequenced in a study of tumor and adjacent non-tumor tissue in lung cancer. A modified ARM-PCR protocol with three rounds of nested PCR amplified TCRbeta. TCRdb fed the multiplex PCR reads into MiXCR, producing one record per CDR3 protein. The sample includes more than 60,000 distinct CDR3 sequences, approximately 73% seen only once; the top ten take 40% to 50%. RNA was extracted from bulk tissue without any cell sorting. The normal lung tissue was taken more than 3 cm from the tumor edge. Material: distant non-tumor lung tissue. These receptor sequences come from a man between 60 and 75 years old with non-small cell lung cancer.

This clonotype was found many times. The V gene is TRBV5-1, the J gene TRBJ2-1; D is unclear. The CDR3 covers 13 residues. CDR1 and CDR2 from the germline V gene are SGHRS and YFSETQ. V was trimmed by 2 bases and J by 7 bases, leaving 10 bases between them. The chain's CDR3 is CASSFISSNEQFF. The DNA for the CDR3 is TGCGCCAGCAGCTTTATTAGCTCGAATGAGCAGTTCTTC.

With respect to this clonotype: At one boundary the junction diverges from the germline segment, which might be a read error. The chain recombines TRBV4-1 with TRBJ2-3; D gene ambiguous. Germline V gives CDR1 MGHRA, CDR2 YSYEKL. The CDR3 is made up of 14 amino acids. The CDR3 sequence is CASSQEMPADIQYF. The CDR3, as DNA: TGCGCCAGCAGTCAAGAGATGCCCGCAGATATACAGTATTTT.

In this sample, this clonotype turned up many times. The J gene is TRBJ2-3, the V gene TRBV20-1; D is perhaps TRBD1 (5 bases). V lost 3 bases to trimming and J lost 3 bases, with 19 bases between them. Germline assignment: CDR1 DFQATT and CDR2 SNEGSKA (reference sequence). The CDR3 consists of 16 residues. The CDR3 loop reads CSARGLGQGLTDTQYF. For the CDR3, the DNA is TGCAGTGCTAGGGGATTAGGGCAGGGATTGACAGATACGCAGTATTTT.

As concerns this clonotype: One end of the junction varies from germline; a read error may be responsible. This sequence joins TRBV13 and TRBJ2-1; D might be TRBD2 (5 bases). Per germline, CDR1 PRHDT and CDR2 FYEKMQ (reference sequence). This CDR3 has 15 residues. CDR3: CDSSLRSSAWNEQFF. CDR3 DNA sequence: TGTGACAGCAGCTTGCGGAGTAGCGCCTGGAATGAGCAGTTCTTC.

The J gene is TRBJ2-1, the V gene TRBV14; TRBD2 might be the D (7 bases). CDR3 length equals 14 residues. V dropped 1 base and J dropped 9 bases, with 13 bases sitting between them. Per the germline V gene, CDR1 is SGHDN and CDR2 is FVKESK. The CDR3 sequence: CASSQAGRGGEQFF. CDR3 sequence (DNA): TGTGCCAGCAGCCAAGCAGGTAGGGGGGGTGAGCAGTTCTTC.

V is TRBV28 and J is TRBJ2-3; D is unresolved. CDR1 and CDR2 from the germline V gene are MDHEN and SYDVKM. The CDR3 loop spans 15 amino acids. The V end was cut by 6 bases, the J end by 4 bases, with 17 bases between. The CDR3 coding sequence is TGTGCCAGCAGCCAGGAGATAGGGCACCCAGATACGCAGTATTTT. Its translation is CASSQEIGHPDTQYF.

As to this clonotype: A junction boundary mismatches the germline segment, possibly from a read error. The chain couples TRBV7-9 to TRBJ1-1, with D unclear. CDR1 SEHNR and CDR2 FQNEAQ come from the germline V gene (reference sequence). This CDR3 has 13 residues. In nucleotides, the CDR3 is TGTGCCAGCAGCCCGCCTTTGGCAGCTGAAGCTTCCTTT. Its translation: CASSPPLAAEASF.

Concerning this clonotype itself: Sequence at one end of the junction differs from germline and may be a read error. This chain links TRBV5-1 with TRBJ2-2; a possible D gene is TRBD1 (6 bases). CDR1 and CDR2 (germline): SGHRS, YFSETQ. The CDR3 runs to 16 residues. The CDR3 coding sequence is TGCGCCAGCAGCCTGACGGGACACACGAACACCGGGGAGCTGTTGTTT. Translating it yields CASSLTGHTNTGELLF.

Only one count was recorded for this clonotype. Germline is not matched at one junction end, which may reflect a read error. This chain links TRBV5-4 with TRBJ2-7, with D possibly TRBD2 on 6 matching bases. Germline assignment: CDR1 SGHNT and CDR2 YYREEE (reference sequence). The CDR3 has 16 amino acids. CDR3 amino acids: CATSWRGRGDSYEHYF. CDR3 sequence (DNA): TGTGCCACCAGCTGGCGGGGACGAGGGGACTCCTACGAGCACTACTTC.

About this clonotype itself: Germline and junction disagree at one end, which may indicate a read error. The J gene is TRBJ2-1, the V gene TRBV29-1; 7 nucleotides align to TRBD2. Looked up from germline, CDR1 is SQVTM and CDR2 is ANQGSEA. The CDR3 loop spans 14 amino acids. CDR3 sequence: CSTGLGSRYNEQLF. The DNA for the CDR3 is TGCAGCACTGGACTAGGGAGCCGCTACAATGAGCAGCTCTTC.

The rearrangement joins TRBV5-4 to TRBJ2-3; TRBD2 aligns across 14 bases. This CDR3 has 16 residues. Germline V lookup: CDR1 SGHNT, CDR2 YYREEE (reference sequence). With V trimmed by 0 bases and J by 6 bases, 3 bases remained unmatched. This chain's CDR3 is CASSLGTSGRSDTQYF. The CDR3 DNA reads as TGTGCCAGCAGCTTGGGGACTAGCGGGAGGTCGGATACGCAGTATTTT. The complete variable domain, with remaining parts taken from reference TRBV5-4 and TRBJ2-3, reads ETGVTQSPTHLIKTRGQQVTLRCSSQSGHNTVSWYQQALGQGPQFIFQYYREEENGRGNFPPRFSGLQFPNYSSELNVNALELDDSALYLCASSLGTSGRSDTQYFGPGTRLTVL.

Details on this clonotype: Germline is not matched at one junction end, which may reflect a read error. This chain links TRBV6-5 with TRBJ1-2; the match to TRBD1 covers 7 bases. The germline V gene has CDR1 MNHEY and CDR2 SVGAGI. The CDR3 contains 15 residues. The CDR3 reads CASSRQGVNNYGYTF. In nucleotides, the CDR3 is TGTGCCAGCAGTCGACAGGGTGTTAATAACTATGGCTACACTTTC.

On this clonotype itself: Germline is not matched at one junction end, which may reflect a read error. J is TRBJ1-1 and V is TRBV11-2, with no clear D. Germline V gene data show CDR1 as SGHAT and CDR2 as FQNNGV. The CDR3 has 14 amino acids. The CDR3 sequence: CASSLTGLNTGAFF. For the CDR3, the DNA is TGTGCCAGCAGCCTGACGGGGTTGAACACTGGAGCTTTCTTT.

Points on this clonotype: Because it lacks the conserved phenylalanine or tryptophan at the end, this CDR3 is likely a read error. This chain connects TRBV5-1 to TRBJ2-5, with TRBD1 identical over 7 bases. Per germline, CDR1 SGHRS and CDR2 YFSETQ. The CDR3 is made up of 16 amino acids. CDR3 bases: TGCGCCAGCAGCATGCCTCCGGGACAGTCGGCGGAGACTCAGTACTTA. Its translation: CASSMPPGQSAETQYL.

V gene TRBV12-3 or TRBV12-4 combines with J gene TRBJ2-7; 10 bases are shared with TRBD1. The CDR3 consists of 14 residues. CDR3: CISSPGTGDLEQYF. CDR3 DNA: TGTATCAGCAGTCCCGGGACAGGGGATCTCGAGCAGTACTTC.

Worth noting for this clonotype: An end of the junction differs from the germline gene, which may be a read error. This chain joins TRBV5-1 and TRBJ2-2; a weak D match, TRBD2 (6 bases). This CDR3 spans 15 amino acids. Germline V gives CDR1 SGHRS, CDR2 YFSETQ. This CDR3 reads CASSLGGTESGELFF. In nucleotides, the CDR3 is TGCGCCAGTAGCTTGGGAGGAACGGAGTCTGGGGAGCTGTTTTTT.

On this clonotype: The junction differs from germline at one of its ends, possibly a read error. For the CDR3, the DNA is TGTGCCAGCAGCCAGGAGGAGGTCTCCTACAATGAGCTGTTCTTC. Residues: CASSQEEVSYNELFF. The chain combines TRBV4-2 with TRBJ2-1; D possibly corresponds to TRBD2 (5 bases). CDR1 and CDR2 from the germline V gene are LGHNA and YNFKEQ. The CDR3 loop spans 15 amino acids.

This clonotype was seen a single time. The chain recombines TRBV27 with TRBJ2-6, with 10 positions matching TRBD1. Trimming at V came to 1 base and at J to 3 bases, leaving 6 bases not matched to a gene. CDR3 size: 18 residues. CDR1 MNHEY and CDR2 SMNVEV come from the germline V gene (reference sequence). CDR3 protein: CASSLWGTGECGANVLTF. CDR3 bases: TGTGCCAGCAGTTTATGGGGGACAGGGGAATGTGGGGCCAACGTCCTGACTTTC.